The 29 T cell receptor beta chains reported below all come from one sample, sequenced in a study of blood T cell repertoires in COVID-19. The method was immunoSEQ multiplex PCR; TCRdb's version includes in-frame clones alone and lacks a portion of them. This sample has about 210,000 clones; approximately 88% occur once, and the top ten carry about 2.3%. Specimen: PBMCs or T cells enriched from blood (not recorded which). Receptor source: a woman aged 40 to 50 with acute COVID-19.

This clone was seen just once. For the CDR3, the DNA is TGTGCCAGTAGTGCCCAGACAGGGTACAGCTCCTATAATTCACCCCTCCACTTT. This encodes CASSAQTGYSSYNSPLHF. The chain links TRBV19 to TRBJ1-6, with TRBD1 matching over 7 bases. This CDR3 region has 18 residues. V gave up 5 bases and J gave up 0 bases; unmatched junction bases: 10. Germline values: CDR1 LNHDA, CDR2 SQIVND (reference sequence).

This clone was observed a handful of times. The chain uses TRBV5-1 and TRBJ1-3; 9 bases agree with TRBD1. This CDR3 is 15 amino acids long. In germline, CDR1 is SGHRS, CDR2 YFSETQ. Trimming took 6 bases from V and 3 from J; bases not matched to a gene: 7. The CDR3 sequence is CASKRTGEYGNTIYF. In DNA form, the CDR3 reads TGCGCCAGCAAACGGACAGGGGAGTATGGAAACACCATATATTTT. The full variable domain, completed using reference TRBV5-1 and TRBJ1-3, is KAGVTQTPRYLIKTRGQQVTLSCSPISGHRSVSWYQQTPGQGLQFLFEYFSETQRNKGNFPGRFSGRQFSNSRSEMNVSTLELGDSALYLCASKRTGEYGNTIYFGEGSWLTVV.

This chain connects TRBV9 to TRBJ2-1, with D tentatively TRBD1 (5 bases). Between the trimmed V and J ends, which lost 2 bases and 8 bases, there was a span of 11 bases. Germline CDR1 and CDR2: SGDLS and YYNGEE. The CDR3 is made up of 13 amino acids. CDR3 DNA sequence: TGTGCCAGCAGCGTGATTTCAGGGTATGAGCAGTTCTTC. Protein product: CASSVISGYEQFF.

V usage is TRBV10-2 and J usage is TRBJ2-7, with 11 bases matching TRBD2. After removal of 6 bases from V and 0 bases from J, the junction contained 1 base not matched to a gene. Germline V gene sequence: CDR1 WSHSY, CDR2 SAAADI. CDR3 size: 14 residues. The DNA of the CDR3 is TGCGCCAGCAGGACTAGCGGGACCTCCTACGAGCAGTACGTC. It is translated as CASRTSGTSYEQYV.

V usage is TRBV2 and J usage is TRBJ1-2, with TRBD1 identical over 7 bases. CDR1 is SNHLY, CDR2 FYNNEI, per germline. The V gene end was trimmed by 5 bases and the J gene end by 6 bases; junction bases not matched to a gene: 9. The length of the CDR3 is 14 residues. Here the CDR3 DNA reads TGTGCCAGCAGTAAAAGACAGGGTGGGGATGGCTACACCTTC. It codes for CASSKRQGGDGYTF. The variable domain in full, completed from reference TRBV2 and TRBJ1-2, reads EPEVTQTPSHQVTQMGQEVILRCVPISNHLYFYWYRQILGQKVEFLVSFYNNEISEKSEIFDDQFSVERPDGSNFTLKIRSTKLEDSAMYFCASSKRQGGDGYTFGSGTRLTVV.

This chain connects TRBV3-1 (or the pseudogene TRBV3-2) to TRBJ2-1; D is undetermined. The V gene's germline CDR1 is LGHDT and CDR2 YNNKEL (reference sequence). CDR3 length equals 17 residues. Between the trimmed V and J ends, which lost 4 bases and 1 base, there was a span of 17 bases. The CDR3 sequence is CASSRSELRKSYNEQFF. The CDR3 DNA reads TGTGCCAGCAGCCGGTCCGAACTGCGGAAGTCCTACAATGAGCAGTTCTTC.

The chain carries TRBV14 and TRBJ2-3; D is possibly TRBD2 (5 bases). The V gene lost 0 bases and the J gene lost 4 bases, with 8 bases spanning the gap. The CDR3 has 14 amino acids. Germline CDR1 is SGHDN and CDR2 is FVKESK. The CDR3 spells CASSQDRGSDTQYF. In DNA, the CDR3 is TGTGCCAGCAGCCAAGATCGGGGTTCAGATACGCAGTATTTT.

The chain has TRBV2 and TRBJ2-3, with TRBD1 matching 7 bases. Germline CDR1 reads SNHLY; CDR2 reads FYNNEI. The CDR3 has 16 amino acids. Trimming removed 5 bases from V and 3 bases from J; junction bases left unmatched: 11. In DNA form, the CDR3 reads TGTGCCAGCAGTCTCAGTCGGGACAGTTCAACAGATACGCAGTATTTT. Translation gives CASSLSRDSSTDTQYF.

V gene TRBV6-5 combines with J gene TRBJ2-7, with 7 bases lining up with TRBD1. CDR1 and CDR2 from the germline V gene are MNHEY and SVGAGI. The CDR3 loop spans 15 amino acids. The J segment lost 2 bases and the V segment lost 6 bases, leaving 10 bases of the junction unmatched. The chain's CDR3 is CASRYDRAETYEQYF. The DNA for the CDR3 is TGTGCCAGCAGGTATGACAGGGCCGAAACCTACGAGCAGTACTTC.

V usage is TRBV21-1 and J usage is TRBJ2-7; the table's D call of TRBD2 was not tested on the DNA. TRBV21-1 corresponds to a pseudogene. The CDR3 runs 16 residues. The CDR3 region has the DNA TGTGCCAGCAGCAAAGGGACTAGCGGGAGGCCTCTCGAGCAGTACGTC. Translating gives CASSKGTSGRPLEQYV.

V gene TRBV2 combines with J gene TRBJ2-1, with 11 positions matching TRBD2. The ends lost 3 bases at V and 0 bases at J; junction bases unmatched: 10. This CDR3 has 19 amino acids. Germline V gene data show CDR1 as SNHLY and CDR2 as FYNNEI. The CDR3 is CASSDYGLAGRPSYNEQFF. In DNA form, the CDR3 reads TGTGCCAGCAGTGATTACGGACTAGCGGGCCGACCCTCCTACAATGAGCAGTTCTTC.

V and J are TRBV19 and TRBJ1-2, with 8 bases identical to TRBD1. The V and J ends lost 6 bases and 4 bases, in that order; junction bases with no gene match: 4. Germline-derived CDR1 and CDR2 are LNHDA and SQIVND (reference sequence). This CDR3 region has 13 residues. CDR3 region: CASRNRGAYGYTF. CDR3 bases: TGTGCCAGTAGGAACAGGGGGGCCTATGGCTACACCTTC.

The J gene is TRBJ2-4, the V gene TRBV24-1; TRBD2 matches at 8 bases. The germline gives CDR1 KGHDR, CDR2 SFDVKD. The CDR3 totals 17 residues. V shed 7 bases and J 2 bases; nucleotides not matched to a gene: 12. The CDR3 loop is CATSSGVRGVTKNIQYF. The DNA of the CDR3 is TGTGCCACCAGCTCCGGAGTGCGGGGGGTAACCAAAAACATTCAGTACTTC.

V is TRBV5-1 and J is TRBJ2-7, with TRBD2 matching over 8 bases. The CDR3 is 14 amino acids. V shed 2 bases, J shed 2 bases, and the junction held 3 bases outside the gene matches. Germline CDR1 is SGHRS and CDR2 is YFSETQ. The CDR3 reads CASSFGRGAYEQYF. The CDR3 DNA sequence: TGCGCCAGCAGCTTTGGGCGGGGGGCCTACGAGCAGTACTTC.

V and J are TRBV30 and TRBJ2-2; 8 nucleotides align to TRBD1. Losses at the gene ends were 4 bases for V and 6 bases for J; bases not matched to a gene: 1. The V gene's germline CDR1 is GTSNPN and CDR2 SVGIG (reference sequence). The length of the CDR3 is 12 residues. DNA of the CDR3: TGTGCCTGGAACAGGGGGGCCGGGGAGCTGTTTTTT. It is translated as CAWNRGAGELFF.

The chain employs TRBV6-5 and TRBJ1-4; 8 bases match TRBD1. CDR1 and CDR2 from the germline V gene are MNHEY and SVGAGI. Unmatched junction bases numbered 9, after V lost 4 bases and J lost 8 bases. There are 15 residues in the CDR3. The CDR3: CASSWWGAGGEKLFF. The CDR3, as DNA: TGTGCCAGCAGTTGGTGGGGGGCAGGGGGCGAAAAACTGTTTTTT.

The chain joins TRBV7-2 to TRBJ2-1; 10 bases are a match to TRBD2. V trimming: 5 bases; J trimming: 9 bases; junction bases outside the gene matches: 10. Germline-derived CDR1 and CDR2 are SGHTA and FQGNSA. This CDR3 region has 15 residues. The CDR3 is CASSQGLANLSEQFF. DNA for the CDR3: TGTGCCAGCAGCCAGGGACTAGCGAACTTGAGTGAGCAGTTCTTC.

CDR3 nucleotide sequence: TGTGCCAGCAGCGACAGCGGGGGGAACACAGATACGCAGTATTTT. Translation: CASSDSGGNTDTQYF. The chain joins TRBV6-4 to TRBJ2-3; 9 bases line up with TRBD2. The CDR3 is 15 amino acids. V shed 6 bases and J 2 bases; nucleotides not matched to a gene: 6. CDR1 is MRHNA, CDR2 SNTAGT, per germline.

The chain uses TRBV24-1 and TRBJ2-2; 7 positions match TRBD1. The CDR3 runs to 16 residues. Trimming cost V 4 bases and J 7 bases; bases outside gene matches: 11. Germline V CDR1 and CDR2: KGHDR, SFDVKD. DNA for the CDR3: TGTGCCACCAGTGACCCGGACAGGCGCAGGGACGGGGAGCTGTTTTTT. Protein sequence: CATSDPDRRRDGELFF.

The chain combines TRBV3-1 (or the pseudogene TRBV3-2) with TRBJ2-7, with 8 nucleotides matching TRBD1. The J segment lost 3 bases and the V segment lost 4 bases, leaving 14 bases of the junction unmatched. Germline CDR1 is LGHDT and CDR2 is YNNKEL (reference sequence). The CDR3 length is 17 residues. CDR3 in amino acids: CASSPGQGPLSLYEQYF. As DNA, the CDR3 is TGTGCCAGCAGCCCCGGACAGGGACCCCTTTCCCTCTACGAGCAGTACTTC.

The chain combines TRBV2 with TRBJ2-5; 7 bases fit TRBD2. J was trimmed by 5 bases and V by 7 bases; bases with no gene match: 13. The CDR3 is 15 residues long. Per the germline V gene, CDR1 is SNHLY and CDR2 is FYNNEI. CDR3 coding DNA: TGTGCCAGCACGACTAGCCTCCTTATGGAGGAGACCCAGTACTTC. Protein sequence: CASTTSLLMEETQYF.

This chain joins TRBV9 and TRBJ1-1, with 8 bases lining up with TRBD1. Germline V gene data show CDR1 as SGDLS and CDR2 as YYNGEE. This CDR3 contains 15 residues. The J segment lost 4 bases and the V segment lost 2 bases, leaving 7 bases of the junction unmatched. CDR3 in amino acids: CASSVTGQAGTEAFF. For the CDR3, the DNA is TGTGCCAGCAGCGTCACGGGACAGGCGGGCACTGAAGCTTTCTTT.

The chain recombines TRBV19 with TRBJ1-6; 8 bases map to TRBD1. Germline CDR1 is LNHDA and CDR2 is SQIVND (reference sequence). V gave up 7 bases and J gave up 7 bases; unmatched junction bases: 9. There are 15 residues in the CDR3. CDR3 nucleotides: TGTGCCAGTATCGGGACAGGCGGGTGGAATTCACCCCTCCACTTT. Protein: CASIGTGGWNSPLHF.

V usage is TRBV9 and J usage is TRBJ1-6; D is uncertain. The CDR3 extends over 14 amino acids. Germline lookup yields CDR1 SGDLS and CDR2 YYNGEE. Trimming stripped 0 bases from V and 5 bases from J, with 6 bases between. The CDR3 DNA is TGTGCCAGCAGCGTAGCCCCAAATAATTCACCCCTCCACTTT. Amino acid sequence: CASSVAPNNSPLHF.

The chain carries TRBV29-1 and TRBJ2-2, with a weak D call TRBD1 (5 bases). V lost 4 bases to trimming and J lost 5 bases, with 11 bases between them. The CDR3 totals 13 residues. Per germline, CDR1 SQVTM and CDR2 ANQGSEA. The CDR3 bases are TGCAGCGTTGCCAGGTCAGGGACCGGGGAGCTGTTTTTT. Translation: CSVARSGTGELFF.

This rearrangement joins TRBV18 to TRBJ1-5, with D maybe TRBD1 (5 bases). V was trimmed by 3 bases and J by 5 bases, leaving 26 bases between them. CDR1 is KGHSH and CDR2 is LQKENI in the germline V gene. This CDR3 has 19 residues. CDR3 loop: CASSPQQTRGAGVDQPQHF. The CDR3 region has the DNA TGTGCCAGCTCACCTCAGCAAACAAGGGGCGCGGGGGTTGATCAGCCCCAGCATTTT.

This clone was recorded only once. The same CDR3 is also encoded by other DNA sequences in this sample. The chain links TRBV5-1 to TRBJ1-3; D is uncertain. The CDR3 loop spans 15 amino acids. Germline CDR1 SGHRS, CDR2 YFSETQ. Trimming cost V 0 bases and J 2 bases, with 9 bases left between them. Here the CDR3 DNA reads TGCGCCAGCAGCTTGGACGGTTCGACTGGAAACACCATATATTTT. Amino acids: CASSLDGSTGNTIYF.

The chain carries TRBV5-8 and TRBJ1-2; 7 bases are a match to TRBD1. V trimming: 4 bases; J trimming: 3 bases; junction bases outside the gene matches: 12. CDR1 is SGHTS, CDR2 YDEGEE, per germline. CDR3 length: 16 residues. This chain's CDR3 is CASSGLRGGFDYGYTF. The CDR3 DNA reads as TGTGCCAGCAGCGGCCTAAGAGGGGGCTTTGACTATGGCTACACCTTC.

This clone was detected only once. The V gene is TRBV27, the J gene TRBJ2-7, with D unresolved. Germline V gene lookup returns CDR1 MNHEY and CDR2 SMNVEV (reference sequence). Trimming cost V 5 bases and J 1 base, with 18 bases left between them. The CDR3 totals 16 residues. CDR3 protein: CASSPPRGTPSYEQYF. The CDR3 region has the DNA TGTGCCAGCAGTCCTCCGCGAGGAACACCGTCCTACGAGCAGTACTTC.